This T cell receptor (beta chain) appears in the sequencing data of a study of Graves' ophthalmopathy and Graves' hyperthyroidism. The sequenced template was RNA, covering the TCR beta CDR3 region. HTBI-primed first-round RT-PCR preceded second-round multiplex PCR. One entry per CDR3 protein, called by TCRdb with MiXCR from the multiplex PCR reads. This table holds over 500,000 distinct CDR3 sequences, 22% found once. Concerning this clonotype itself: What it recognizes is unknown.

Study conclusions and caveats: Blood also held most thyroid clonotypes expanded above 0.001 frequency.

This sequence was found in a woman aged 18-29 years with stable Graves' hyperthyroidism. Some clones in this sample may be carry-over from other donors' samples. The sequenced sample consisted of peripheral blood.

CDR3 sequence (DNA): TGTGCCAGCAGCTTTCGCGGGAGGACCCTCGACGAGCAGTACTTC. As protein: CASSFRGRTLDEQYF. The chain combines TRBV7-2 with TRBJ2-7; TRBD2 agrees at 8 bases. Germline V gene lookup returns CDR1 SGHTA and CDR2 FQGNSA. J gave up 5 bases and V 3 bases, and 9 bases lay outside the gene matches. This CDR3 has 15 amino acids.